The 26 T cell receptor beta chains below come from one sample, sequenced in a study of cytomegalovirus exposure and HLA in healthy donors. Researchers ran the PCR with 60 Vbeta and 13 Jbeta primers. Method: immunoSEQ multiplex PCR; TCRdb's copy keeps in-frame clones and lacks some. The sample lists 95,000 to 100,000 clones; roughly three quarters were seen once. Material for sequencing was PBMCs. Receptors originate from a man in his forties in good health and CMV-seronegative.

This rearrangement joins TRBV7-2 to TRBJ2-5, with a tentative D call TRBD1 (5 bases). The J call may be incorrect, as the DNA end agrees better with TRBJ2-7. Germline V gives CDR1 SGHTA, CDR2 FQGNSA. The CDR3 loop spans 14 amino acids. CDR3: CASSPLVGPDEQYF. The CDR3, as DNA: TGTGCCAGCAGCCCCCTGGTGGGGCCGGACGAGCAGTACTTC.

Written as DNA, the CDR3 is TGTGCCAGCTCGGGGGGTGTAAATGAAAAACTGTTTTTT. Its translation is CASSGGVNEKLFF. The chain joins TRBV18 to TRBJ1-4; weak D call: TRBD1 (5 bases). The V end was cut by 6 bases, the J end by 5 bases, with 10 bases between. CDR1 and CDR2 (germline): KGHSH, LQKENI. The CDR3 has 13 residues.

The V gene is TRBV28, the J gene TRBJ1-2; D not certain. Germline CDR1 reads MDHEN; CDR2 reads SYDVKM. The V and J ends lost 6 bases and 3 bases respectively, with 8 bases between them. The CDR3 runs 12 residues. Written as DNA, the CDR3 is TGTGCCAGCAGGGCAGGTGACTATGGCTACACCTTC. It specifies CASRAGDYGYTF.

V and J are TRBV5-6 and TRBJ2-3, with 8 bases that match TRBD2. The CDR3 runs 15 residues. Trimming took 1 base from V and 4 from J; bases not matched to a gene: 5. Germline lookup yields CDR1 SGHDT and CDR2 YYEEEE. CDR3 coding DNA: TGTGCCAGCAGCTTGTTCCGGGAGGGCGCAGATACGCAGTATTTT. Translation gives CASSLFREGADTQYF.

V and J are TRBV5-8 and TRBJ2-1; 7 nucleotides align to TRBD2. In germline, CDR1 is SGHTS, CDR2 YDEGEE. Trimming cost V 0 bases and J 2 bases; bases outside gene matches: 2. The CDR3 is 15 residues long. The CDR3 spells CASSLGAGPYNEQFF. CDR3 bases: TGTGCCAGCAGCTTGGGAGCGGGGCCCTACAATGAGCAGTTCTTC.

CDR3 amino acids: CASSLRDRDEAFF. The CDR3 nucleotides are TGCGCCAGCAGCTTGAGGGACAGGGATGAAGCTTTCTTT. The chain is built from TRBV5-1 and TRBJ1-1, with 9 nucleotides matching TRBD1. The CDR3 is 13 amino acids. J lost 7 bases, V lost 1 base, and 2 bases had no gene match. Looked up from germline, CDR1 is SGHRS and CDR2 is YFSETQ. Full variable domain (remainder filled in from reference TRBV5-1 and TRBJ1-1): KAGVTQTPRYLIKTRGQQVTLSCSPISGHRSVSWYQQTPGQGLQFLFEYFSETQRNKGNFPGRFSGRQFSNSRSEMNVSTLELGDSALYLCASSLRDRDEAFFGQGTRLTVV.

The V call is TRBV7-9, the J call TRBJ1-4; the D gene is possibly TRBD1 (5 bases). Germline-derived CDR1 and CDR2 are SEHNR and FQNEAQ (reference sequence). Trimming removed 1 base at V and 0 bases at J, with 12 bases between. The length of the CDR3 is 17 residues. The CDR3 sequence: CASSLVGGFATNEKLFF. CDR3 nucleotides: TGTGCCAGCAGCTTAGTGGGGGGATTTGCAACTAATGAAAAACTGTTTTTT.

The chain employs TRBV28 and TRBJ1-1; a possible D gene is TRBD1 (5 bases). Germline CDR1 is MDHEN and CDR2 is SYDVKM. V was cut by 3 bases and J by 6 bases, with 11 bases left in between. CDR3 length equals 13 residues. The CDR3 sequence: CASSFRGLPEAFF. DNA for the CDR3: TGTGCCAGCAGTTTTAGGGGTTTACCTGAAGCTTTCTTT.

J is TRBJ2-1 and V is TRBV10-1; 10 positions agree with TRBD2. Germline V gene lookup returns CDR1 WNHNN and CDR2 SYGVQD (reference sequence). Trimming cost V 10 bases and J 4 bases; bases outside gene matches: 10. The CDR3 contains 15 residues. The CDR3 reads CATQSGTSAYNEQFF. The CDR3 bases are TGCGCCACCCAATCCGGGACTAGCGCTTACAATGAGCAGTTCTTC.

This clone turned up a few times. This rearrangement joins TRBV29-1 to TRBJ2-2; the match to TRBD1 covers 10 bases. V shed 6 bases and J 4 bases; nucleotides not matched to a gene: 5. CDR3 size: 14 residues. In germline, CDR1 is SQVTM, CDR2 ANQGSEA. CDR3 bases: TGCAGCGTGGTGACAGGGGGCAGCACCGGGGAGCTGTTTTTT. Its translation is CSVVTGGSTGELFF.

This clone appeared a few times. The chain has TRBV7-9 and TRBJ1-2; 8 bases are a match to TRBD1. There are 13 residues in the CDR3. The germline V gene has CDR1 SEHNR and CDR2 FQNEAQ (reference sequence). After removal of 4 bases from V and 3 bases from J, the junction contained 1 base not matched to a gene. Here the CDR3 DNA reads TGTGCCAGCAGCTCGGGACAGGACTATGGCTACACCTTC. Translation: CASSSGQDYGYTF.

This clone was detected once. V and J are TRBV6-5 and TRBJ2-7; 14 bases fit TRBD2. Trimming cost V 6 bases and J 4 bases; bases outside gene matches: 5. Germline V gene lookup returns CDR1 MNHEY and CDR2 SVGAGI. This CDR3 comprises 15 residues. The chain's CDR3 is CASRGTSGRAYEQYF. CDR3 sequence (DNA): TGTGCCAGCAGAGGGACTAGCGGGAGAGCATACGAGCAGTACTTC.

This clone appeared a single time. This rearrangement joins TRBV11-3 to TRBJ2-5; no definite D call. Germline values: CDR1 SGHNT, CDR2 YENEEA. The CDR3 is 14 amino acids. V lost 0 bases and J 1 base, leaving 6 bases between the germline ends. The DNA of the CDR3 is TGTGCCAGCAGCTTAGATCAGTCCCAAGAGACCCAGTACTTC. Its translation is CASSLDQSQETQYF.

CDR3 sequence: CASSEASGRGETQYF. The CDR3 DNA follows: TGTGCCAGCAGTGAGGCTAGCGGGAGAGGGGAGACCCAGTACTTC. The V and J genes are TRBV2 and TRBJ2-5, with 10 bases fitting TRBD2. V shed 3 bases, J shed 5 bases, and the junction held 6 bases outside the gene matches. Looked up from germline, CDR1 is SNHLY and CDR2 is FYNNEI. The CDR3 is 15 amino acids.

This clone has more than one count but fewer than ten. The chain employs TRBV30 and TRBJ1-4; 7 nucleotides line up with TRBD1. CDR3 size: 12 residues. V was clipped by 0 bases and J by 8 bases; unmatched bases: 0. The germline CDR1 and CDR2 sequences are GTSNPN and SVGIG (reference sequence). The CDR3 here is CAWSVQGEKLFF. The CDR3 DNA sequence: TGTGCCTGGAGTGTACAGGGGGAAAAACTGTTTTTT.

In nucleotides, the CDR3 is TGTGCCAGCAGCCCTTCCTTTGTACAGGCACGAGGTATATATGGCTACACCTTC. Translated, it gives CASSPSFVQARGIYGYTF. This rearrangement joins TRBV5-6 to TRBJ1-2; tentative D call: TRBD1 (5 bases). Germline V gene lookup returns CDR1 SGHDT and CDR2 YYEEEE. This CDR3 has 18 residues. Trimming cost V 4 bases and J 5 bases, with 27 bases left between them.

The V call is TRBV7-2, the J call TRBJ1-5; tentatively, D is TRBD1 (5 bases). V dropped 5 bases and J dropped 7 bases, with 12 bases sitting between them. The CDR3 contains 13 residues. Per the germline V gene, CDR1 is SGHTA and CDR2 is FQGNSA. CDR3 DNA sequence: TGTGCCAGCAGCCAAGACAGTCAACAGCCCCAGCATTTT. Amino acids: CASSQDSQQPQHF. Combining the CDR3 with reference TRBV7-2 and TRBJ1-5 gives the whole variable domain GAGVSQSPSNKVTEKGKDVELRCDPISGHTALYWYRQSLGQGLEFLIYFQGNSAPDKSGLPSDRFSAERTGGSVSTLTIQRTQQEDSAVYLCASSQDSQQPQHFGDGTRLSIL.

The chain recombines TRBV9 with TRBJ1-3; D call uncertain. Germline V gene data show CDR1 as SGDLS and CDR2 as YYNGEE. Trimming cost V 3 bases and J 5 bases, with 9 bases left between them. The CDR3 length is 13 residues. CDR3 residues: CASSAGFRNTIYF. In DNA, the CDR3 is TGTGCCAGCAGCGCAGGTTTCCGAAACACCATATATTTT. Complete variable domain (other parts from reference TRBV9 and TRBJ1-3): DSGVTQTPKHLITATGQRVTLRCSPRSGDLSVYWYQQSLDQGLQFLIQYYNGEERAKGNILERFSAQQFPDLHSELNLSSLELGDSALYFCASSAGFRNTIYFGEGSWLTVV.

This chain's CDR3 is CASSSPGTGDYEQYF. The CDR3 DNA sequence: TGTGCCAGCAGCTCCCCCGGGACAGGGGACTACGAGCAGTACTTC. The chain uses TRBV28 and TRBJ2-7; 10 nucleotides agree with TRBD1. Trimming removed 6 bases from V and 3 bases from J; junction bases left unmatched: 8. The CDR3 contains 15 residues. CDR1 is MDHEN, CDR2 SYDVKM, per germline.

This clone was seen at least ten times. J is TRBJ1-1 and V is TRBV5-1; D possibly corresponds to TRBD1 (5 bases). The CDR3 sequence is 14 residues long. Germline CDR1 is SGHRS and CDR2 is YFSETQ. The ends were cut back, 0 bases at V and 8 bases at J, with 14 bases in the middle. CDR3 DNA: TGCGCCAGCAGCTTGGTGACGGGGGGAGCCGAAGCTTTCTTT. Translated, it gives CASSLVTGGAEAFF.

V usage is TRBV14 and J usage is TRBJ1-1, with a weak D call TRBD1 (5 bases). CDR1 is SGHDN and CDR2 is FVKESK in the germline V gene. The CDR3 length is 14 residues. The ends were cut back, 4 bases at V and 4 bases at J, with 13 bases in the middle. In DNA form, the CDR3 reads TGTGCCAGCAGCCCTATATGGGGGGGCACTGAAGCTTTCTTT. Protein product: CASSPIWGGTEAFF.

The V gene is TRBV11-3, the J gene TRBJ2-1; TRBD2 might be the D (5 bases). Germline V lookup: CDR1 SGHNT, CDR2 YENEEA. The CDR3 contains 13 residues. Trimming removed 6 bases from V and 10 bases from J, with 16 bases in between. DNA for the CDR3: TGTGCCAGCAGTCCCACGAGGGCCGGGGAGCAGTTCTTC. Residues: CASSPTRAGEQFF.

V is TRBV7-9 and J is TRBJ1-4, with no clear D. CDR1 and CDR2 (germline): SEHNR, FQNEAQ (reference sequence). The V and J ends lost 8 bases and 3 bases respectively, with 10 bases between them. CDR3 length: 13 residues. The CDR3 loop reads CASLGGPNEKLFF. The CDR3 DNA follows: TGTGCCAGCCTCGGAGGGCCTAATGAAAAACTGTTTTTT.

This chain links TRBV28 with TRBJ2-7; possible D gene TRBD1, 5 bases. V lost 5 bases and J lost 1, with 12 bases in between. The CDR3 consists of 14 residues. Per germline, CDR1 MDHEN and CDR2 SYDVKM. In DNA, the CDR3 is TGTGCCAGCAGTCCTCCAGGGTCTTCCTACGAGCAGTACTTC. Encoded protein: CASSPPGSSYEQYF.

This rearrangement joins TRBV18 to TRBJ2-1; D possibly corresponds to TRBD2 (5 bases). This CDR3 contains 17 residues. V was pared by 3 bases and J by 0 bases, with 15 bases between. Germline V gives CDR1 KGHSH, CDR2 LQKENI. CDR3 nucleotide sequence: TGTGCCAGCTCACCCCACGGACTCCTGAGCTCCTACAATGAGCAGTTCTTC. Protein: CASSPHGLLSSYNEQFF.

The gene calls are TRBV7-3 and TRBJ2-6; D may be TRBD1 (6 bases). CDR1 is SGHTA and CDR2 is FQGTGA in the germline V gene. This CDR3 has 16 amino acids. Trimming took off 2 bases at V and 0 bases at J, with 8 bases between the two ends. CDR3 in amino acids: CASSLQGTSGANVLTF. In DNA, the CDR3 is TGTGCCAGCAGCTTACAGGGGACCTCTGGGGCCAACGTCCTGACTTTC.